The entry that follows covers one T cell receptor beta chain sequence. As yet, its antigen is unknown. This CDR3 has 15 residues. Trimming stripped 8 bases from V and 0 bases from J, with 17 bases between. The data were taken from a study of T cell repertoires in cytomegalovirus infection. As for the study in general: It was the public TCR beta signatures that indicated both CMV infection and matching HLA type.

Study results and caveats: Identification of carriers of CMV plus the relevant HLA was achieved through cumulative public TCR beta family frequency. Dominant in the ex vivo response were TCR beta clonotypes restricted by HLA-C and specific for CMV.

One entry per CDR3 protein, called by TCRdb with MiXCR from the reads. In the table there are some 940,000 distinct CDR3 sequences, about a third of which are singletons. The clonotype comes from a human donor in good health (CMV status not recorded). Some clones in this sample may be carry-over from other donors' samples. This rearrangement joins TRBV5-3 to TRBJ1-2, with D uncertain. TRBV5-3 is an open reading frame, and its role is uncertain. The sequences come from cultured CD8+ T cells from PBMCs, collected from culture after CMV antigen stimulation. The CDR3 region has the DNA TGTGCCAGCAGCGAGGACGGAACCTCTAACTATGGCTACACCTTC. It encodes CASSEDGTSNYGYTF.